The T cell receptor beta chain under discussion was sequenced for a study of identical twins. V trimming: 8 bases; J trimming: 0 bases; junction bases outside the gene matches: 13. The CDR3 is 18 residues long. CDR1 SSHAT and CDR2 FNYEAQ come from the germline V gene (reference sequence). Via MiXCR, TCRdb re-called the 5' RACE reads, giving one row per CDR3 protein. The data contain nearly 900,000 distinct CDR3 sequences, around an eighth of them singletons. These sequences were also reported in another study, on yellow fever vaccine responses in identical twins.

This clonotype originated in a woman aged 18-30 years in good health. This rearrangement joins TRBV7-7 to TRBJ2-2; 9 positions match TRBD2. Sequencing was done on a sample of PBMCs. CDR3 region: CASPGPLSGSTNTGELFF. The CDR3 DNA follows: TGTGCCAGCCCCGGCCCCCTTAGCGGGAGTACGAACACCGGGGAGCTGTTTTTT.